This TCR delta chain was identified during a study of gamma delta lymphoproliferative disorders and STAT genes (dated by TCRdb to the late 2010s). Background on the whole study: The LymphoTrack Dx TCRG Assay was used to build gamma-chain libraries from a minimum of 50 ng of genomic DNA. Because no corresponding Invivoscribe delta assay was available, delta-chain libraries were prepared according to the standard operating procedure of the EuroClonality-NGS working group. The study profiled TCR gamma and delta CDR3 repertoires by deep sequencing in Tgammadelta lymphoproliferative disease patients and healthy controls, within a larger immunophenotypic and STAT-mutation study. A couple of gamma-chain samples and all delta-chain samples were sequenced twice to confirm results. Study-wide findings and limitations: Almost every major gamma and delta clonotype found in patients was public, meaning shared with at least one healthy donor, with just two gamma clonotypes being private to disease. Control T cells likely spanned varied maturation stages, while leukemic cells were skewed toward terminal effectors, potentially limiting patient-control comparisons. When whole repertoires were clustered, patient gamma repertoires were grouped separately from healthy controls, whereas no separation between groups was observed for delta repertoires. The authors pointed out that NGS specificity may be lower at low frequencies, so whether leukemic clones are public or private needs to be confirmed.

This clone was seen a handful of times. The target of this receptor is not known. This likely stems from a read error, as it lies one base from a far larger clone. At the DNA level, this CDR3 is encoded by other sequences in the same sample as well. In both library methods, multiplex PCR was carried out with primers targeting conserved V and J regions of the TCR genes. After purification and pooling, the amplicons were sequenced on an Illumina MiSeq platform. Processing in the source paper ran as follows. V(D)J alignment, clonotype assembly and translation were performed with MiXCR, whereas functionality assessment and CDR3 repertoire analyses were performed with VDJtools. The IMGT definition of CDR3 was applied, and only productive sequences using functional genes were analyzed, with ORF genes and pseudogenes left out. Identical amino acid CDR3s of major clonotypes (frequency >=5%) were searched for across all patients and controls using a custom Python script. To compare clonotype frequencies between patients and controls, a one-sided non-parametric Wilcoxon test was applied. Clonotypes were called again by TCRdb from the public reads via CATT, and duplicate nucleotide sequences were then merged into one entry. The V and J calls here are based on TCRdb, not the publication. The table for this sample lists around 3,700 delta-chain clones; around 1% of them were counted only once. The ten most abundant clones make up about 25% of the sample.

TCR sequencing was performed on genomic DNA from peripheral blood mononuclear cells isolated from patients and controls. The control group consisted of 23 healthy adult blood donors (median age roughly 60 years; some 12 males and about eleven females) who were matched to the patients for age and sex. Taken from cysteine to phenylalanine, the CDR3 has 19 residues. Of all the DNA, just the CDR3 is kept, 57 bases in frame from base 1. V is trimmed back by 3 bases and J by 2 bases, and the junction contains 9 bases that no gene match accounts for. Taken from the germline V gene, the CDR1 and CDR2 loops are GEAIGNYY and EKD.

The chain is assembled from TRDV2 and TRDJ3; 10 bases in the middle match TRDD3. The sequencing input was blood. The source of this sequence is a human donor in good health. CDR3 protein: CACDGMGDTPTWDTRQMFF. The nucleotide sequence is TGTGCCTGTGACGGCATGGGGGATACCCCGACCTGGGACACCCGACAGATGTTTTTC.